The present T cell receptor beta chain was sequenced within a study of blood T cell repertoires in COVID-19. Study summary: Researchers got acute and convalescent COVID-19 samples from the United States, Italy and Spain.

Recruitment covered roughly 22 US areas and drew participants whose ages spanned about 18 to 90 years. Recovered participants had two consecutive negative NP/OP PCR tests, healthcare professional clearance, or symptom resolution. V lost 1 base to trimming and J lost 0 bases; unmatched junction nucleotides: 5. Germline-derived CDR1 and CDR2 are SGHRS and YFSETQ. This CDR3 has 18 amino acids. This clone was seen a few times. The sample has other DNA sequences that encode this CDR3 too. The method was immunoSEQ multiplex PCR; TCRdb's version includes in-frame clones alone and lacks a portion of them. This table holds some 230,000 clones, approximately 82% found once.

The source of this sequence is a man aged 35-49 years who had recovered from COVID-19. The source material was PBMCs or T cells enriched from blood (not recorded which). The rearrangement joins TRBV5-1 to TRBJ2-3; TRBD2 matches 13 bases. CDR3 residues: CASSLTSGGAYSTDTQYF. The CDR3 nucleotides read TGCGCCAGCAGCTTGACTAGCGGGGGGGCCTATAGCACAGATACGCAGTATTTT.